This passage covers 29 T cell receptor beta chains from one sample sequenced in a study of cytomegalovirus exposure and HLA in healthy donors (dated by TCRdb to about 2017). Library preparation employed the immunoSEQ multiplex PCR assay. For the multiplex PCR, a mixture combining 60 forward primers for TCR Vbeta segments and 13 reverse primers for TCR Jbeta segments was used. As stored in TCRdb, this immuneACCESS dataset retains in-frame rearrangements with V and J assigned. A fraction of the clones does not appear; measured against another copy, unresolved V genes explain less than half of the discrepancy, and the remainder lacks a known reason. Here the sample has about 170,000 clones; 80% to 90% occur a single time. The top ten clonotypes cover less than 3% of the sample. What was sequenced was PBMCs. These TCRs come from a male donor in good health and CMV-seronegative.

This chain connects TRBV19 to TRBJ1-2; no firm D call. The germline gives CDR1 LNHDA, CDR2 SQIVND (reference sequence). V lost 4 bases to trimming and J lost 7 bases, with 16 bases between them. The CDR3 has 14 amino acids. The CDR3 protein is CASSRPEGGRGYTF. In DNA, the CDR3 is TGTGCCAGTAGTAGGCCTGAGGGCGGGCGTGGCTACACCTTC. Together with reference TRBV19 and TRBJ1-2, the CDR3 gives the full variable domain: DGGITQSPKYLFRKEGQNVTLSCEQNLNHDAMYWYRQDPGQGLRLIYYSQIVNDFQKGDIAEGYSVSREKKESFPLTVTSAQKNPTAFYLCASSRPEGGRGYTFGSGTRLTVV.

This clone was recorded once. V gene TRBV19 combines with J gene TRBJ2-7, with 11 positions matching TRBD1. V lost 3 bases to trimming and J lost 4 bases; unmatched junction nucleotides: 8. Germline V CDR1 and CDR2: LNHDA, SQIVND (reference sequence). The CDR3 is 16 residues long. CDR3 sequence reads: CASSIATGTGGYEQYF. The CDR3 region has the DNA TGTGCCAGTAGTATCGCCACCGGGACAGGGGGATACGAGCAGTACTTC.

The chain carries TRBV7-3 and TRBJ1-1; no definite D call. The V gene's germline CDR1 is SGHTA and CDR2 FQGTGA. Trimming pared 6 bases from V and 1 base from J, leaving 15 bases between. This CDR3 has 15 amino acids. In DNA, the CDR3 is TGTGCCAGCAGTTTGCTGGGAGGAGCGAACACTGAAGCTTTCTTT. This translates into CASSLLGGANTEAFF.

The chain links TRBV15 to TRBJ2-5; 7 bases are shared with TRBD2. The last part of the DNA fits TRBJ2-7 better; the J call may be wrong. Looked up from germline, CDR1 is LNHNV and CDR2 is YYDKDF (reference sequence). The CDR3 spans 16 residues. The CDR3 DNA sequence: TGTGCCACCAGCAGAGTTCGCGGGGAGGGTACATACGAGCAGTACTTC. It yields the protein CATSRVRGEGTYEQYF.

This clone was counted a single time. The rearrangement links TRBV28 to TRBJ1-2; D is unclear. The CDR3 length is 13 residues. Germline CDR1 reads MDHEN; CDR2 reads SYDVKM. Trimming stripped 5 bases from V and 0 bases from J, with 7 bases between. The CDR3 coding sequence is TGTGCCAGCAGTCCCACGGCTAACTATGGCTACACCTTC. Amino acid sequence: CASSPTANYGYTF.

This rearrangement joins TRBV30 to TRBJ1-6, with D possibly being TRBD1 (6 bases). Germline V gene sequence: CDR1 GTSNPN, CDR2 SVGIG (reference sequence). Trimming cost V 3 bases and J 9 bases, with 21 bases left between them. This CDR3 has 16 residues. As DNA, the CDR3 is TGTGCCTGGAGCAGATTGACAGGCCCTTCGCCTTCACCCCTCCACTTT. Translation: CAWSRLTGPSPSPLHF.

The rearrangement uses TRBV18 and TRBJ2-3; D ambiguous. With 2 bases removed from V and 2 bases from J, the gap between germline ends came to 14 bases. The CDR3 is made up of 16 amino acids. CDR1 is KGHSH and CDR2 is LQKENI in the germline V gene. The DNA of the CDR3 is TGTGCCAGCTCACCAGGAGCCCGAGGATTCACAGATACGCAGTATTTT. The encoded protein is CASSPGARGFTDTQYF.

In this sample, this clone turned up once. V usage is TRBV25-1 and J usage is TRBJ2-1; TRBD2 agrees at 14 bases. Germline loops: CDR1 MGHDK, CDR2 SYGVNS. The CDR3 totals 17 residues. Trimming at V came to 3 bases and at J to 8 bases, leaving 9 bases not matched to a gene. CDR3 protein: CASSDLGLAGDYDEQFF. The CDR3 coding sequence is TGTGCCAGCAGTGATTTGGGACTAGCGGGAGACTATGATGAGCAGTTCTTC.

The chain couples TRBV29-1 to TRBJ1-1; no clear D. Germline V gene lookup returns CDR1 SQVTM and CDR2 ANQGSEA. V gave up 2 bases and J gave up 0 bases, with 10 bases separating them. CDR3 length equals 14 residues. CDR3 bases: TGCAGCGTTGAAAAGCGGCTGATGAACACTGAAGCTTTCTTT. This gives the protein CSVEKRLMNTEAFF. Variable domain in full (rest from reference TRBV29-1 and TRBJ1-1): SAVISQKPSRDICQRGTSLTIQCQVDSQVTMMFWYRQQPGQSLTLIATANQGSEATYESGFVIDKFPISRPNLTFSTLTVSNMSPEDSSIYLCSVEKRLMNTEAFFGQGTRLTVV.

This clone was recorded once. The chain couples TRBV5-6 to TRBJ2-3; D ambiguous. Trimming removed 4 bases from V and 3 bases from J, with 9 bases in between. The germline V gene encodes CDR1 SGHDT and CDR2 YYEEEE. The CDR3 totals 13 residues. The chain's CDR3 is CASSPLRTDTQYF. The CDR3 DNA reads as TGTGCCAGCAGCCCCCTCCGGACAGATACGCAGTATTTT.

The chain carries TRBV6-1 and TRBJ1-2; maybe TRBD1 (6 bases). The CDR3 extends over 12 amino acids. Germline V gives CDR1 MNHNS, CDR2 SASEGT. V was clipped by 3 bases and J by 8 bases, with 10 bases between them. In DNA form, the CDR3 reads TGTGCCAGCAGTGAGGGGGCGGCGGGCTACACCTTC. This gives the protein CASSEGAAGYTF.

This clone has just a few counts. J is TRBJ1-6 and V is TRBV7-2, with TRBD1 matching 7 bases. The V gene's germline CDR1 is SGHTA and CDR2 FQGNSA. The CDR3 spans 13 residues. Trimming took 5 bases from V and 9 from J; bases not matched to a gene: 4. The CDR3 DNA is TGTGCCAGCAGCGGTAACAGGGGTTCACCCCTCCACTTT. Protein: CASSGNRGSPLHF.

V and J are TRBV6-1 and TRBJ1-5; TRBD1 might be the D (5 bases). The CDR3 is made up of 15 amino acids. The germline gives CDR1 MNHNS, CDR2 SASEGT. V shed 7 bases and J shed 1 base, with 14 bases lying between them. CDR3 sequence (DNA): TGTGCCAGCATTATACAGGAGTTAAGCAATCAGCCCCAGCATTTT. Translation: CASIIQELSNQPQHF.

A single count supports this clone. CDR3 sequence reads: CSASDGYTF. The CDR3 nucleotides are TGCAGCGCAAGCGATGGCTACACCTTC. J is TRBJ1-2 and V is TRBV29-1; no clear D gene. V was trimmed by 7 bases and J by 6 bases, leaving 6 bases between them. The CDR3 extends over 9 amino acids. The germline V gene encodes CDR1 SQVTM and CDR2 ANQGSEA.

The J gene is TRBJ2-7, the V gene TRBV5-6, with D perhaps TRBD1 (6 bases). V shed 4 bases and J shed 4 bases, with 9 bases lying between them. Germline CDR1 and CDR2: SGHDT and YYEEEE. This CDR3 is 12 amino acids long. The CDR3 bases are TGTGCCAGCAGCGTAGACAGGTACGAGCAGTACTTC. Protein sequence: CASSVDRYEQYF.

The chain carries TRBV10-3 and TRBJ2-7; D gene ambiguous. The CDR3 covers 13 residues. From germline, CDR1 is ENHRY and CDR2 SYGVKD. The ends were cut back, 0 bases at V and 5 bases at J, with 8 bases in the middle. For the CDR3, the DNA is TGTGCCATCAGTGAGTCGAGTTCGCACGAGCAGTACTTC. It is translated as CAISESSSHEQYF.

V gene TRBV11-2 combines with J gene TRBJ2-1; TRBD2 is a possible D gene (6 bases). CDR1 is SGHAT, CDR2 FQNNGV, per germline. Trimming took 5 bases from V and 15 from J, leaving 14 bases between them. The CDR3 covers 11 residues. In DNA, the CDR3 is TGTGCCAGCAGCCCCCAGGCTAGCGCGTTCTTC. Translated: CASSPQASAFF.

V usage is TRBV7-9 and J usage is TRBJ2-3, with a possible D match to TRBD1 (5 bases). The CDR3 contains 15 residues. V was shortened by 1 base and J by 4 bases, with 12 bases between the two germline ends. CDR1 and CDR2 (germline): SEHNR, FQNEAQ (reference sequence). The CDR3 region is CASSLVLTEADTQYF. The CDR3 nucleotides are TGTGCCAGCAGCTTAGTCTTGACAGAAGCAGATACGCAGTATTTT.

This chain joins TRBV30 and TRBJ1-5; no reliable D call. Germline V gene data show CDR1 as GTSNPN and CDR2 as SVGIG (reference sequence). The CDR3 contains 13 residues. V dropped 4 bases and J dropped 1 base, with 8 bases sitting between them. The CDR3 region has the DNA TGTGCCTGGAAGACCAGGAGCAATCAGCCCCAGCATTTT. Protein product: CAWKTRSNQPQHF.

This chain uses TRBV4-2 with TRBJ2-7; D gene uncertain. Trimming removed 1 base from V and 6 bases from J, with 10 bases in between. The CDR3 extends over 13 amino acids. Germline values: CDR1 LGHNA, CDR2 YNFKEQ. The CDR3 loop is CASSQVLEPEQYF. In nucleotides, the CDR3 is TGTGCCAGCAGCCAAGTTTTAGAACCCGAGCAGTACTTC.

With regard to this clone: A junction boundary mismatches the germline segment, possibly from a read error. The V gene is TRBV7-6, the J gene TRBJ1-2; D is possibly TRBD1 (6 bases). Per germline, CDR1 SGHVS and CDR2 FNYEAQ. The CDR3 loop spans 16 amino acids. The chain's CDR3 is CASSLGTRDTLSGYPF. The CDR3 DNA sequence: TGTGCCAGCAGCTTAGGCACCCGGGACACCCTATCTGGCTACCCCTTC.

The chain joins TRBV11-2 to TRBJ2-3; TRBD2 agrees at 7 bases. V gave up 2 bases and J gave up 5 bases; unmatched junction bases: 10. Germline V CDR1 and CDR2: SGHAT, FQNNGV. The CDR3 extends over 16 amino acids. The CDR3 DNA is TGTGCCAGCAGCTTAAATGGGGCGGGAGATTTAGATACGCAGTATTTT. This sequence encodes CASSLNGAGDLDTQYF. Full variable domain (remainder filled in from reference TRBV11-2 and TRBJ2-3): EAGVAQSPRYKIIEKRQSVAFWCNPISGHATLYWYQQILGQGPKLLIQFQNNGVVDDSQLPKDRFSAERLKGVDSTLKIQPAKLEDSAVYLCASSLNGAGDLDTQYFGPGTRLTVL.

This clone has just one count. The V call is TRBV19, the J call TRBJ1-4; D is uncertain. The CDR3 sequence is 18 residues long. The V gene lost 5 bases and the J gene lost 9 bases, with 28 bases spanning the gap. Germline values: CDR1 LNHDA, CDR2 SQIVND (reference sequence). The CDR3 loop is CASSPYQAPTSVMQKLFF. The CDR3 coding sequence is TGTGCCAGTAGTCCGTATCAGGCGCCCACGTCTGTAATGCAAAAACTGTTTTTT.

In nucleotides, the CDR3 is TGCGCCAGCAGCTTGGCCTCTGAGCAACAAGAGACCCAGTACTTC. This encodes CASSLASEQQETQYF. This chain connects TRBV5-1 to TRBJ2-5; D is unresolved. V was trimmed by 0 bases and J by 2 bases, leaving 11 bases between them. Germline V gene lookup returns CDR1 SGHRS and CDR2 YFSETQ. The CDR3 runs to 15 residues.

The chain carries TRBV28 and TRBJ2-5; possible D gene TRBD1, 5 bases. This CDR3 comprises 14 residues. Trimming pared 4 bases from V and 2 bases from J, leaving 11 bases between. Germline CDR1 reads MDHEN; CDR2 reads SYDVKM. The CDR3 nucleotides are TGTGCCAGCAGTTCCCACGACAGACAAGAGACCCAGTACTTC. Its protein product is CASSSHDRQETQYF.

The table lists this clone with a few counts. This rearrangement joins TRBV27 to TRBJ2-7; TRBD2 is a possible D gene (6 bases). The germline V gene encodes CDR1 MNHEY and CDR2 SMNVEV (reference sequence). The CDR3 length is 15 residues. Deletions cut 5 bases from V and 2 bases from J, with 16 bases between. CDR3 sequence: CASSPGVRGTYEQYF. CDR3 nucleotide sequence: TGTGCCAGCAGTCCGGGGGTACGGGGGACCTACGAGCAGTACTTC.

This sequence joins TRBV27 and TRBJ1-1; D possibly corresponds to TRBD1 (6 bases). The CDR3 length is 14 residues. V was cut by 4 bases and J by 8 bases, with 17 bases left in between. CDR1 is MNHEY, CDR2 SMNVEV, per germline (reference sequence). The CDR3 sequence is CASSSVPGQREAFF. CDR3 nucleotide sequence: TGTGCCAGCAGTTCCGTTCCGGGACAACGAGAAGCTTTCTTT.

The chain links TRBV19 to TRBJ1-1; maybe TRBD1 (6 bases). Trimming took 7 bases from V and 0 from J, leaving 15 bases between them. The CDR3 runs 15 residues. Germline CDR1 reads LNHDA; CDR2 reads SQIVND (reference sequence). The CDR3 reads CASNSGGLLNTEAFF. CDR3 nucleotide sequence: TGTGCCAGTAATAGCGGGGGGCTCCTGAACACTGAAGCTTTCTTT. The full variable domain, its missing parts supplied by reference TRBV19 and TRBJ1-1, is DGGITQSPKYLFRKEGQNVTLSCEQNLNHDAMYWYRQDPGQGLRLIYYSQIVNDFQKGDIAEGYSVSREKKESFPLTVTSAQKNPTAFYLCASNSGGLLNTEAFFGQGTRLTVV.

The CDR3 reads CASSPGQDPYGYTF. CDR3 coding DNA: TGTGCCAGCAGCCCTGGACAAGATCCGTATGGCTACACCTTC. V usage is TRBV7-2 and J usage is TRBJ1-2, with D possibly being TRBD1 (5 bases). This CDR3 contains 14 residues. Germline CDR1 reads SGHTA; CDR2 reads FQGNSA. V lost 5 bases and J lost 5, with 15 bases in between. Drawing the rest from reference TRBV7-2 and TRBJ1-2, the complete variable domain is GAGVSQSPSNKVTEKGKDVELRCDPISGHTALYWYRQSLGQGLEFLIYFQGNSAPDKSGLPSDRFSAERTGGSVSTLTIQRTQQEDSAVYLCASSPGQDPYGYTFGSGTRLTVV.